These T cell receptor beta chains were read from a single sample in a study of cytomegalovirus exposure and HLA in healthy donors. Clones were sequenced by immunoSEQ multiplex PCR, and TCRdb holds only the in-frame ones, with some missing. Found here are about 160,000 clones, around 85% of them singletons; the top ten hold around 4%. The sequenced sample consisted of PBMCs. The receptors come from a man in his forties or fifties in good health and CMV-seronegative. The CDR3 runs from the conserved cysteine through the conserved F or W. The D gene is left open where the match is weak. Clone size is given for some rows only: seen once, a few or many times, or a class if the clone is expanded.

v_gene,j_gene,abundance,d_gene,CDR3aa,CDR3nt
TRBV6-1,TRBJ2-2,NA,TRBD2,CASSVAGGPNTGELFF,TGTGCCAGCAGTGTAGCGGGGGGGCCGAACACCGGGGAGCTGTTTTTT
TRBV14,TRBJ2-1,NA,TRBD1,CASSIGTGLSYNEQFF,TGTGCCAGCAGCATTGGGACAGGGCTATCCTACAATGAGCAGTTCTTC
TRBV19,TRBJ1-5,NA,NA,CASSIDRGGQPQHF,TGTGCCAGTAGTATAGACAGGGGTGGTCAGCCCCAGCATTTT
TRBV7-9,TRBJ1-5,NA,NA,CSSSDIDQPQHF,TGTTCCAGCAGCGACATAGATCAGCCCCAGCATTTT
TRBV7-2,TRBJ1-3,NA,NA,CASSLGRGPGNTIYF,TGTGCCAGCAGCTTAGGGCGGGGGCCTGGAAACACCATATATTTT
TRBV5-1,TRBJ1-6,NA,NA,CASSLVGPSNSPLHF,TGCGCCAGCAGCTTGGTGGGGCCGAGTAATTCACCCCTCCACTTT
TRBV2,TRBJ2-5,NA,NA,CAIGLLGGAEETQYF,TGTGCCATTGGCCTACTGGGGGGGGCGGAAGAGACCCAGTACTTC
TRBV5-5,TRBJ2-1,once,TRBD1,CASSLGTGYNEQFF,TGTGCCAGCAGCTTGGGGACAGGCTACAATGAGCAGTTCTTC
TRBV2,TRBJ1-2,NA,TRBD1,CASSAGRGQGSYGYTF,TGTGCCAGCAGTGCGGGCCGCGGACAGGGCTCCTATGGCTACACCTTC
TRBV9,TRBJ2-2,NA,TRBD2,CASSPRALAGGNTGELFF,TGTGCCAGCAGCCCTCGGGCCTTAGCGGGGGGGAACACCGGGGAGCTGTTTTTT
TRBV7-3,TRBJ2-5,NA,NA,CASSLTGGGETQYF,TGTGCCAGCAGCTTAACTGGTGGGGGCGAGACCCAGTACTTC
TRBV19,TRBJ1-2,NA,TRBD1,CASSATGGQGYTF,TGTGCCAGTAGTGCCACAGGGGGGCAAGGCTACACCTTC
TRBV12-5,TRBJ1-2,NA,TRBD1,CASGFGTGGGYTF,TGTGCTAGTGGTTTTGGGACAGGGGGCGGCTACACCTTC
TRBV1,TRBJ2-3,NA,NA,CTSSQPTRSQYF,TGCACCAGCAGCCAACCTACCCGTTCGCAGTATTTT
TRBV30,TRBJ1-6,NA,NA,CAWSKRAGGSPLHF,TGTGCCTGGAGTAAGCGGGCAGGAGGTTCACCCCTCCACTTT
TRBV7-7,TRBJ2-1,NA,TRBD2,CASSPTTSGVAYNEQFF,TGTGCTAGCAGCCCGACGACTAGCGGGGTCGCCTACAATGAGCAGTTCTTC
TRBV30,TRBJ2-7,NA,NA,CAWSVGAPSYEQYF,TGTGCCTGGAGTGTAGGGGCGCCCTCCTACGAGCAGTACTTC
TRBV18,TRBJ2-5,few,TRBD1,CASSPGQGGETQYF,TGTGCCAGCTCACCTGGACAGGGAGGAGAGACCCAGTACTTC
TRBV10-3,TRBJ1-2,NA,NA,CAISDRTAGGYTF,TGTGCCATCAGTGACCGGACAGCTGGCGGCTACACCTTC
TRBV13,TRBJ1-6,NA,NA,CASRQSYSPLHF,TGTGCCAGCCGACAGAGTTATTCACCCCTCCACTTT
TRBV10-2,TRBJ2-7,few,NA,CASEGDTSYEQYF,TGCGCCAGCGAAGGGGACACTTCCTACGAGCAGTACTTC
TRBV28,TRBJ2-3,NA,TRBD2,CASSFPSSGGTTDTQYF,TGTGCCAGCAGTTTCCCCTCTAGCGGGGGGACCACAGATACGCAGTATTTT
TRBV7-9,TRBJ2-7,NA,NA,CASSFASGPSYEQYF,TGTGCCAGCAGCTTCGCGTCAGGCCCCTCCTACGAGCAGTACTTC
TRBV4-1,TRBJ1-2,few,NA,CASSQVPLRENGYTF,TGCGCCAGCAGCCAAGTCCCCCTGAGAGAGAATGGCTACACCTTC
TRBV9,TRBJ2-2,NA,NA,CASSVSRGGATGELFF,TGTGCCAGCAGCGTATCAAGGGGGGGTGCGACCGGGGAGCTGTTTTTT
TRBV11-2,TRBJ2-7,NA,TRBD2,CASSLASGGIYEQYF,TGTGCCAGCAGCTTGGCCAGCGGGGGTATCTACGAGCAGTACTTC
TRBV28,TRBJ1-6,NA,TRBD1,CASRTGARNSPLHF,TGTGCCAGCAGAACAGGGGCGCGTAATTCACCCCTCCACTTT
TRBV11-2,TRBJ1-1,NA,NA,CASSFAPWDMRDTEAFF,TGTGCCAGCAGCTTCGCTCCCTGGGACATGAGGGACACTGAAGCTTTCTTT
TRBV25-1,TRBJ2-7,few,NA,CASSQGSYEQYF,TGTGCCAGCAGTCAGGGGTCCTACGAGCAGTACTTC
TRBV27,TRBJ2-7,NA,NA,CASSRRRVDEQYF,TGTGCCAGCAGCCGCCGCAGGGTTGACGAGCAGTACTTC
TRBV6-6,TRBJ2-7,NA,NA,CASSYTGTLYEQYF,TGTGCCAGCAGTTACACCGGGACTCTCTACGAGCAGTACTTC
TRBV7-9,TRBJ2-6,NA,TRBD1,CASSPVTGIGANVLTF,TGTGCCAGCAGCCCCGTGACAGGGATCGGGGCCAACGTCCTGACTTTC
TRBV15,TRBJ2-7,NA,TRBD1,CATSRDWGQDEQYF,TGTGCCACCAGCAGAGATTGGGGACAGGACGAGCAGTACTTC
TRBV7-6,TRBJ2-5,few,NA,CASSLTRGRHQETQYF,TGTGCCAGCAGCTTAACCAGGGGACGCCACCAAGAGACCCAGTACTTC
TRBV10-2,TRBJ1-1,NA,TRBD1,CASRPGQVNTEAFF,TGCGCCAGCAGACCGGGACAGGTGAACACTGAAGCTTTCTTT
TRBV5-4,TRBJ2-6,NA,NA,CASSLEGHSLSGANVLTF,TGTGCCAGCAGCTTGGAGGGACACTCCCTCTCTGGGGCCAACGTCCTGACTTTC
TRBV7-6,TRBJ2-5,once,TRBD2,CASSLGPGRLMEETQYF,TGTGCCAGCAGCTTAGGTCCCGGGAGGCTTATGGAGGAGACCCAGTACTTC
TRBV2,TRBJ1-5,once,NA,CASNRETGNQPQHF,TGTGCCAGCAACAGGGAGACGGGCAATCAGCCCCAGCATTTT
TRBV5-5,TRBJ2-7,few,TRBD2,CASSFAGEKGSYEQYF,TGTGCCAGCAGCTTTGCGGGGGAAAAGGGATCCTACGAGCAGTACTTC
TRBV9,TRBJ2-7,NA,NA,CASSVDQGRNEQYF,TGTGCCAGCAGCGTAGATCAGGGTAGAAACGAGCAGTACTTC
TRBV6-5,TRBJ2-5,NA,NA,CAAKQGLAMEETQYF,TGTGCCGCAAAACAGGGGCTAGCGATGGAAGAGACCCAGTACTTC
TRBV28,TRBJ1-2,NA,NA,CATSIPPGAYGYTF,TGTGCCACCTCAATCCCTCCAGGGGCCTATGGCTACACCTTC
TRBV5-5,TRBJ2-7,NA,NA,CASSLAGFSYEQYF,TGTGCCAGCAGCTTGGCGGGTTTTTCCTACGAGCAGTACTTC
TRBV5-1,TRBJ2-7,NA,NA,CASKPQTGKSYEQYF,TGCGCCAGCAAACCCCAGACAGGAAAATCCTACGAGCAGTACTTC
TRBV27,TRBJ2-7,NA,TRBD1,CASSLLTPGQVYEQYF,TGTGCCAGCAGTTTACTCACTCCGGGACAGGTATACGAGCAGTACTTC
TRBV7-9,TRBJ2-3,NA,NA,CASSQYSTDTQYF,TGTGCCAGCAGCCAGTATAGCACAGATACGCAGTATTTT
TRBV11-2,TRBJ2-1,NA,NA,CASSSVGLNEQFF,TGTGCCAGCAGCTCGGTGGGACTCAATGAGCAGTTCTTC
TRBV4-1,TRBJ2-2,NA,NA,CASSQVLTLFPGELFF,TGCGCCAGCAGCCAAGTTTTGACTCTCTTTCCCGGGGAGCTGTTTTTT
TRBV6-4,TRBJ2-1,NA,NA,CASSRDSHNEQFF,TGTGCCAGCAGCAGGGATTCCCACAATGAGCAGTTCTTC
TRBV11-2,TRBJ2-2,NA,NA,CASNPLPQTGELFF,TGTGCCAGCAACCCCCTCCCCCAGACCGGGGAGCTGTTTTTT
TRBV19,TRBJ2-5,NA,TRBD1,CASTERGRETQYF,TGTGCCAGTACAGAGAGGGGGCGAGAGACCCAGTACTTC
TRBV15,TRBJ1-2,NA,TRBD1,CATSRDAGQGMGYGYTF,TGTGCCACCAGCAGAGATGCGGGACAGGGTATGGGCTATGGCTACACCTTC
TRBV19,TRBJ1-3,NA,NA,CASSIDLGGVGNTIYF,TGTGCCAGTAGTATAGATCTTGGAGGGGTCGGAAACACCATATATTTT
TRBV7-3,TRBJ2-5,NA,NA,CASSLTHGGPLQTQYF,TGTGCCAGCAGCTTAACCCACGGGGGGCCCTTACAGACCCAGTACTTC
TRBV6-6,TRBJ1-5,NA,TRBD1,CASRSGTGGGQPQHF,TGTGCCAGCAGGTCCGGGACAGGGGGCGGTCAGCCCCAGCATTTT
TRBV19,TRBJ1-1,NA,NA,CASSGGLNTEAFF,TGTGCCAGTAGTGGGGGCTTGAACACTGAAGCTTTCTTT
TRBV30,TRBJ1-3,NA,NA,CAWSVRGDYPLSSGNTIYF,TGTGCCTGGAGTGTTCGCGGGGACTATCCCCTCAGCTCTGGAAACACCATATATTTT
TRBV5-1,TRBJ2-3,NA,TRBD2,CASSSGGYTDTQYF,TGCGCCAGCAGCTCGGGAGGGTACACAGATACGCAGTATTTT
TRBV5-1,TRBJ1-4,NA,TRBD1,CASSLGFGTDGEKLFF,TGCGCCAGCAGCTTGGGTTTCGGGACAGACGGCGAAAAACTGTTTTTT
TRBV5-1,TRBJ1-2,NA,NA,CASSLFQGGYGYTF,TGCGCCAGCAGCTTGTTTCAGGGTGGCTATGGCTACACCTTC